This T cell receptor (beta chain) was sequenced during a study of cytotoxic CD8 clonotypes in ibrutinib-treated CLL. Across the whole study: Partial responders around 24, complete 2; approximately twelve progressed and some 14 stayed in remission by median 68 months. The study, taken as a whole, reports: Clonality was elevated at ibrutinib response and had returned toward baseline at progression. Baseline clonality was higher than in age-matched healthy donors and moved in step with circulating CD8+ T-cell counts.

For this clone: The antigen is undetermined.

V lost 6 bases, J lost 0 bases, and 14 bases lay in between. In germline, CDR1 is KGHSY, CDR2 FQNENV. CDR3 length: 15 amino acids. The assay was immunoSEQ multiplex PCR, and TCRdb's table has in-frame clones only and misses some. The sample has about 200,000 clones, more than 65% seen once; the top ten hold roughly 5.8%. The TCR sequence derives from a human donor with chronic lymphocytic leukemia. The gene calls are TRBV16 and TRBJ1-1; a possible D gene is TRBD1 (5 bases). The sequencing used PBMCs, collected after 12 months of ibrutinib treatment. In nucleotides, the CDR3 is TGTGCCAGCAGTGTAACAAGACAGATGAACACTGAAGCTTTCTTT. It codes for CASSVTRQMNTEAFF. The whole variable domain, remainder taken from reference TRBV16 and TRBJ1-1, is GEEVAQTPKHLVRGEGQKAKLYCAPIKGHSYVFWYQQVLKNEFKFLISFQNENVFDETGMPKERFSAKCLPNSPCSLEIQATKLEDSAVYFCASSVTRQMNTEAFFGQGTRLTVV.